The subject of this entry is one T cell receptor beta chain. As yet, its antigen is unknown. This entry belongs to a study of response to subunit inactivated influenza vaccine. Findings and caveats of the study: The authors put forward the suggestion that each seasonal influenza vaccination may bring in only a limited number of new T cells.

This CDR3 is 15 amino acids long. Germline assignment: CDR1 SGHTA and CDR2 FQGNSA. Losses at the gene ends were 5 bases for V and 3 bases for J; bases not matched to a gene: 8. Each CDR3 protein is one row after TCRdb ran MiXCR on the RT-PCR reads. The repertoire includes about 160,000 distinct CDR3 sequences, about 11% of them detected once, and approximately 13% sits in the top ten. This sample comprised non-naive T cells sorted from PBMCs, obtained roughly 45 days after vaccination. The chain joins TRBV7-2 to TRBJ2-7, with 9 bases lining up with TRBD1. The TCR was taken from a man in his fifties who received an inactivated influenza vaccine. CDR3 in amino acids: CASSKDGTGFYEQYF. In nucleotides, the CDR3 is TGTGCCAGCAGCAAGGACGGGACAGGGTTCTACGAGCAGTACTTC.